This T cell receptor beta chain was sequenced for a study of early T cells in non-severe SARS-CoV-2 infection. On the study more broadly: Unsorted whole-blood RNA was sequenced in bulk, leaving chains unpaired. Study-level findings and limits: Clonotype matching in VDJdb favored anti-spike CD8 responses and did not capture private and CD4 specificities.

This clonotype was detected many times. The target antigen is unknown. Individual cDNA molecules carried attached unique molecular identifiers. TCRdb independently ran MiXCR on the 5' RACE reads; one entry per CDR3 protein. The sample comprises 46,000 or so distinct CDR3 sequences, roughly 7.3% of which are singletons, and roughly 8% rests with the top ten. This CDR3 has 15 residues. In germline, CDR1 is KGHSH, CDR2 LQKENI. Trimming took off 0 bases at V and 2 bases at J, with 8 bases between the two ends. The chain is built from TRBV18 and TRBJ2-1; D unclear. Sequencing input: whole blood. The TCR comes from an adult who was a healthcare worker with PCR-confirmed SARS-CoV-2 infection or an uninfected control (not recorded which). The DNA of the CDR3 is TGTGCCAGCTCACCACCAGAGAATACCTACAATGAGCAGTTCTTC. Its translation: CASSPPENTYNEQFF.